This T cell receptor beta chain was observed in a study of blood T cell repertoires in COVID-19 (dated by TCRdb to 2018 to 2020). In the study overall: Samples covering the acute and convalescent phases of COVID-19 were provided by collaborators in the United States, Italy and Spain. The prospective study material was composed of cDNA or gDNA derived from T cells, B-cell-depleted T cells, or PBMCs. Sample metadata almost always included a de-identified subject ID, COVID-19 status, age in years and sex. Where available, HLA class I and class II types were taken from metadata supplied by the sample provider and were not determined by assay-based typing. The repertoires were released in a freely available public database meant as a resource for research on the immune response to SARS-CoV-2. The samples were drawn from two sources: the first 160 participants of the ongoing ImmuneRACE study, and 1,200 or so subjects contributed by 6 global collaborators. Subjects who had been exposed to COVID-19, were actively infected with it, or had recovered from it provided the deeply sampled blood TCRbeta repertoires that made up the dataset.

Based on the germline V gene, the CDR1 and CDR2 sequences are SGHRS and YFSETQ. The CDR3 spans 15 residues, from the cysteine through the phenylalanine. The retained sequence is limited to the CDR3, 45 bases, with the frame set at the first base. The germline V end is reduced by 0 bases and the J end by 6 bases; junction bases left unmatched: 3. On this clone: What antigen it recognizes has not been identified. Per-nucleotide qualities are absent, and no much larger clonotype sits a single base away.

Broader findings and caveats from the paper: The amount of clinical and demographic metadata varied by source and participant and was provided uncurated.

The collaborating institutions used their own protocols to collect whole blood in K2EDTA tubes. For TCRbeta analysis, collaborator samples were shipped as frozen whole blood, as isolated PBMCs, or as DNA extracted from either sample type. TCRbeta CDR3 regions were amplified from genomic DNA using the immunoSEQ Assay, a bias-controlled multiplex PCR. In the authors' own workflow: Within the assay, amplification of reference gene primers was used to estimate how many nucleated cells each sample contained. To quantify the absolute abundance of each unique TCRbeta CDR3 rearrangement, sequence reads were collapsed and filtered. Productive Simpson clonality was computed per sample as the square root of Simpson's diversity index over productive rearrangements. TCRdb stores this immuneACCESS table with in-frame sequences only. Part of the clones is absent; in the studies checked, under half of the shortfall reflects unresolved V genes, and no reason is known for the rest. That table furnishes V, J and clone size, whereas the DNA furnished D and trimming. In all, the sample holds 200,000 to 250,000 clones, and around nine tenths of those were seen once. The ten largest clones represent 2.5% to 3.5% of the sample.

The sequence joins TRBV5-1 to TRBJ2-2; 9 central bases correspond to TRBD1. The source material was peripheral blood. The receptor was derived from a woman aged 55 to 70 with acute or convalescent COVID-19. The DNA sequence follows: TGCGCCAGCAGCTTGGCACAGGGGGCGGCCGGGGAGCTGTTTTTT. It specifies CASSLAQGAAGELFF.